These 21 T cell receptor beta chains share one sample of origin, sequenced in a study of CD8 T cells in Susac syndrome. Reverse transcription of 0.5 to 1 ug RNA was performed with random hexamers. MiXCR, applied by TCRdb to the immunoSEQ multiplex PCR reads, yields one record per CDR3 protein. Counted here are some 220,000 distinct CDR3 sequences, 95% occurring once; the ten biggest clones make up 0.085% to 0.095%. The sample comprised CD4+ T cells from PBMCs. The receptors originated from a human donor with multiple sclerosis.

The V gene is TRBV20-1, the J gene TRBJ1-5; D not certain. Trimming stripped 1 base from V and 6 bases from J, with 10 bases between. CDR1 DFQATT and CDR2 SNEGSKA come from the germline V gene (reference sequence). There are 13 residues in the CDR3. In DNA form, the CDR3 reads TGCAGTGCTAGAGGGGTTGAAGGTCAGCCCCAGCATTTT. Its protein product is CSARGVEGQPQHF.

This chain links TRBV5-4 with TRBJ2-5; D call uncertain. V was pared by 4 bases and J by 5 bases, with 15 bases between. The CDR3 length is 14 residues. CDR1 and CDR2 from the germline V gene are SGHNT and YYREEE (reference sequence). CDR3 coding DNA: TGTGCCAGCAGCCCGGAGAGAGCGCGGGAGACCCAGTACTTC. It yields the protein CASSPERARETQYF.

This sequence joins TRBV30 and TRBJ2-3; D unclear. CDR3 size: 10 residues. CDR1 and CDR2 (germline): GTSNPN, SVGIG (reference sequence). V dropped 2 bases and J dropped 6 bases, with 3 bases sitting between them. For the CDR3, the DNA is TGTGCCTGGAGTCTGGATACGCAGTATTTT. Translation gives CAWSLDTQYF.

This chain links TRBV6-1 with TRBJ2-7; a weak D match, TRBD1 (8 bases). Trimming took 6 bases from V and 6 from J, leaving 18 bases between them. The CDR3 sequence is 14 residues long. Germline V gene sequence: CDR1 MNHNS, CDR2 SASEGT. CDR3 residues: CASSYQDREGEQYF. Written as DNA, the CDR3 is TGTGCCAGCAGCTATCAGGACAGGGAGGGCGAGCAGTACTTC.

The J gene is TRBJ2-2, the V gene TRBV12-5; 7 bases map to TRBD2. The CDR3 length is 15 residues. Per germline, CDR1 LGHNT and CDR2 FRNRAP. The V and J ends lost 2 bases and 5 bases, in that order; junction bases with no gene match: 5. The chain's CDR3 is CASGLLGGKTGELFF. CDR3 sequence (DNA): TGTGCTAGTGGTTTGCTCGGGGGGAAGACCGGGGAGCTGTTTTTT. The full variable domain, its missing parts supplied by reference TRBV12-5 and TRBJ2-2, is DARVTQTPRHKVTEMGQEVTMRCQPILGHNTVFWYRQTMMQGLELLAYFRNRAPLDDSGMPKDRFSAEMPDATLATLKIQPSEPRDSAVYFCASGLLGGKTGELFFGEGSRLTVL.

The rearrangement links TRBV15 to TRBJ2-5; TRBD2 agrees at 12 bases. J was trimmed by 2 bases and V by 0 bases; bases with no gene match: 1. This CDR3 contains 16 residues. Germline V lookup: CDR1 LNHNV, CDR2 YYDKDF (reference sequence). The CDR3 DNA reads as TGTGCCACCAGCAGAGAGACTAGCGGGAGACAAGAGACCCAGTACTTC. Translation gives CATSRETSGRQETQYF.

This clonotype occurred once. The CDR3 sequence: CSAEDSKAYEQYF. The CDR3 nucleotides are TGCAGTGCCGAAGACAGTAAAGCCTACGAGCAGTACTTC. The chain combines TRBV20-1 with TRBJ2-7; D may be TRBD1 (5 bases). V dropped 6 bases and J dropped 2 bases, with 14 bases sitting between them. Germline values: CDR1 DFQATT, CDR2 SNEGSKA (reference sequence). The CDR3 is 13 amino acids.

This chain joins TRBV11-2 and TRBJ1-1, with D maybe TRBD1 (6 bases). From germline, CDR1 is SGHAT and CDR2 FQNNGV. The CDR3 has 14 residues. V lost 10 bases, J lost 5 bases, and 20 bases lay in between. CDR3 in DNA: TGTGCCACCCAACAGGGAACGGCGAATACTGAAGCTTTCTTT. Amino acid sequence: CATQQGTANTEAFF.

V is TRBV7-9 and J is TRBJ2-5; D is perhaps TRBD1 (6 bases). In germline, CDR1 is SEHNR, CDR2 FQNEAQ (reference sequence). The germline V and J ends were trimmed by 6 bases and 1 base, with 12 bases remaining between them. This CDR3 has 14 residues. The DNA for the CDR3 is TGTGCCAGCAGTTTTGGGACACCCCAAGAGACCCAGTACTTC. As protein: CASSFGTPQETQYF.

The chain has TRBV28 and TRBJ2-7, with TRBD1 identical over 8 bases. CDR3 length: 13 amino acids. With V trimmed by 6 bases and J by 6 bases, 7 bases remained unmatched. Per the germline V gene, CDR1 is MDHEN and CDR2 is SYDVKM. CDR3 nucleotides: TGTGCCAGCAGGGACAGGGTAAAAAGCGAGCAGTACTTC. Translated: CASRDRVKSEQYF. Combining the CDR3 with reference TRBV28 and TRBJ2-7 gives the whole variable domain DVKVTQSSRYLVKRTGEKVFLECVQDMDHENMFWYRQDPGLGLRLIYFSYDVKMKEKGDIPEGYSVSREKKERFSLILESASTNQTSMYLCASRDRVKSEQYFGPGTRLTVT.

The chain couples TRBV20-1 to TRBJ2-1; 11 nucleotides agree with TRBD1. CDR1 and CDR2 from the germline V gene are DFQATT and SNEGSKA (reference sequence). The CDR3 runs to 14 residues. J lost 7 bases, V lost 3 bases, and 5 bases had no gene match. CDR3 sequence: CSARWDRGRNEQFF. The CDR3 bases are TGCAGTGCTAGGTGGGACAGGGGGAGAAATGAGCAGTTCTTC.

The gene calls are TRBV20-1 and TRBJ1-1; D is unclear. Trimming took off 6 bases at V and 8 bases at J, with 13 bases between the two ends. The germline V gene has CDR1 DFQATT and CDR2 SNEGSKA (reference sequence). This CDR3 has 11 residues. In nucleotides, the CDR3 is TGCAGTGCAGAGGCGGGCGGGGAAGCTTTCTTT. Its protein is CSAEAGGEAFF.

The rearrangement joins TRBV29-1 to TRBJ1-1; no firm D call. The CDR3 is made up of 12 amino acids. Trimming left V 1 base short and J 4 bases short, with 7 bases between. CDR1 is SQVTM and CDR2 is ANQGSEA in the germline V gene. In DNA form, the CDR3 reads TGCAGCGTTGAAGGTTCGGGCACTGAAGCTTTCTTT. Protein sequence: CSVEGSGTEAFF.

The gene calls are TRBV6-4 and TRBJ2-2; no firm D call. The V end lost 2 bases, the J end lost 5 bases, and 3 bases lay between the germline ends. Germline CDR1 reads MRHNA; CDR2 reads SNTAGT. The CDR3 runs to 12 residues. The CDR3 protein is CASSDRTGELFF. CDR3 bases: TGTGCCAGCAGTGACAGAACCGGGGAGCTGTTTTTT.

The chain joins TRBV9 to TRBJ1-1; D is undetermined. CDR3 length equals 14 residues. CDR1 SGDLS and CDR2 YYNGEE come from the germline V gene. The ends were cut back, 3 bases at V and 1 base at J, with 10 bases in the middle. The DNA for the CDR3 is TGTGCCAGCAGCGGTTCGAATCCGAACACTGAAGCTTTCTTT. This codes for CASSGSNPNTEAFF.

The CDR3 here is CSPGPLPGPRPSGMDEQYF. The CDR3 DNA sequence: TGCAGCCCCGGGCCTCTTCCGGGTCCAAGGCCTTCGGGTATGGACGAGCAGTACTTC. The rearrangement links TRBV20-1 to TRBJ2-7, with D unclear. Germline assignment: CDR1 DFQATT and CDR2 SNEGSKA (reference sequence). The CDR3 consists of 19 residues.

This clonotype was observed once. V and J are TRBV6-5 and TRBJ2-7; tentatively, D is TRBD1 or TRBD2 (5 bases each). CDR3 length: 15 residues. Per germline, CDR1 MNHEY and CDR2 SVGAGI. Deletions cut 4 bases from V and 3 bases from J, with 16 bases between. Here the CDR3 DNA reads TGTGCCAGCAGTTTCCGCCCGGGGACGATCTACGAGCAGTACTTC. Its translation is CASSFRPGTIYEQYF.

The chain combines TRBV25-1 with TRBJ2-1; TRBD1 matches 9 bases. The ends lost 2 bases at V and 9 bases at J; junction bases unmatched: 14. This CDR3 comprises 17 residues. Germline assignment: CDR1 MGHDK and CDR2 SYGVNS. The CDR3 here is CASSEPVTGTGGSEQFF. The CDR3 bases are TGTGCCAGCAGTGAACCAGTTACAGGAACAGGGGGCAGTGAGCAGTTCTTC.

The chain links TRBV5-5 to TRBJ2-7; 15 bases map to TRBD2. CDR1 SGHKS and CDR2 YYEKEE come from the germline V gene (reference sequence). The V gene end was trimmed by 4 bases and the J gene end by 4 bases; junction bases not matched to a gene: 6. The CDR3 totals 16 residues. As DNA, the CDR3 is TGTGCCAGCAGCGGGGGACTAGCGGGAGGTAGTTACGAGCAGTACTTC. Translating gives CASSGGLAGGSYEQYF.

The chain joins TRBV9 to TRBJ2-2; TRBD2 is a possible D gene (6 bases). Germline CDR1 reads SGDLS; CDR2 reads YYNGEE. The CDR3 is 16 amino acids. Trimming pared 0 bases from V and 5 bases from J, leaving 14 bases between. The chain's CDR3 is CASSVGDGRATGELFF. CDR3 bases: TGTGCCAGCAGCGTAGGGGACGGGAGAGCTACCGGGGAGCTGTTTTTT. Combining the CDR3 with reference TRBV9 and TRBJ2-2 gives the whole variable domain DSGVTQTPKHLITATGQRVTLRCSPRSGDLSVYWYQQSLDQGLQFLIQYYNGEERAKGNILERFSAQQFPDLHSELNLSSLELGDSALYFCASSVGDGRATGELFFGEGSRLTVL.

V is TRBV20-1 and J is TRBJ2-5; 7 positions match TRBD2. V trimming: 2 bases; J trimming: 2 bases; junction bases outside the gene matches: 5. The CDR3 is 14 amino acids. Germline V gives CDR1 DFQATT, CDR2 SNEGSKA (reference sequence). Here the CDR3 DNA reads TGCAGTGCTAGAAGTCGGACTAGTCAAGAGACCCAGTACTTC. Protein: CSARSRTSQETQYF.